This paragraph covers one TCR beta chain sequence. Its target is unknown. The V gene's germline CDR1 is SGHAT and CDR2 FQNNGV. CDR3 length equals 14 residues. J gave up 4 bases and V 5 bases, and 6 bases lay outside the gene matches. This sample stems from a study of beta chain features in type 1 diabetes. Study-level points and caveats: Shortening that was moderate but significant affected the TCRB CDR3s of Type 1 diabetes patients in all four CD4+ subsets.

What was sequenced were expressed TCRB transcripts, since all of the isolated RNA had been reverse transcribed. Measured with immunoSEQ multiplex PCR; TCRdb has only the in-frame clones, and not every one. The repertoire holds about 140,000 clones, with less than 11% as singletons. The TCR comes from a man younger than 35 in good health. The rearrangement joins TRBV11-2 to TRBJ2-5; 8 bases map to TRBD1. The sequencing sample was made of naive CD4+ T cells from blood. This chain's CDR3 is CASSVGQGGETQYF. DNA of the CDR3: TGTGCCAGCAGCGTTGGACAGGGTGGAGAGACCCAGTACTTC.